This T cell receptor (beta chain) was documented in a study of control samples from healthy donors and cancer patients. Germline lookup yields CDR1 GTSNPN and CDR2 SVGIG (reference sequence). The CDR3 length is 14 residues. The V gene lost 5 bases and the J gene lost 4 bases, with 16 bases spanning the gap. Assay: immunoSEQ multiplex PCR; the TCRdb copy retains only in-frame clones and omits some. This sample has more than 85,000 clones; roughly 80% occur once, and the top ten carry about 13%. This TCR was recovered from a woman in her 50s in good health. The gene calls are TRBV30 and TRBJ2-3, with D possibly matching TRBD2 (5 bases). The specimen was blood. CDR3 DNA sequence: TGTGCCTGGCGGTTCAGCGGAGCACCAGATACGCAGTATTTT. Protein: CAWRFSGAPDTQYF.